Detailed here is one TCR beta chain. Its antigen remains unknown. With 0 bases clipped from V and 4 bases from J, the junction kept 7 bases outside the gene matches. Germline CDR1 reads LGHDT; CDR2 reads YNNKEL (reference sequence). CDR3 length: 17 residues. Building of the TCR beta libraries involved iRepertoire HTBI primers and Arm-PCR of CDR3 regions. In TCRdb, the multiplex PCR reads were re-called with MiXCR into one record per CDR3 protein. The sample lists 200,000 to 250,000 distinct CDR3 sequences, roughly 18% occurring once. The data are from a study of regulatory T cells in long-lasting Graves disease. General observations from the study: New patients shared around 980 public clonotypes, and persistent patients shared more, with approximately 2,600.

Time point here: newly diagnosed GD, antithyroid drugs for less than 3 months. PBMC RNA served as the TCR library source. These data also featured in a second study, about T cells in Graves' hyperthyroidism and ophthalmopathy.

The clonotype originates from a woman in her twenties or thirties with Graves disease. The chain carries TRBV3-1 and TRBJ2-1, with TRBD1 matching over 9 bases. The sequenced sample was peripheral blood mononuclear cells (PBMCs), obtained at new diagnosis, from a patient treated with antithyroid drugs. The CDR3 loop is CASSQEPGTGIYNEQFF. The DNA for the CDR3 is TGTGCCAGCAGCCAAGAACCCGGGACAGGGATATACAATGAGCAGTTCTTC.